A single sample gave rise to the 19 T cell receptor beta chains below, sequenced in a study of metastatic and nonmetastatic thyroid tumors. TCRdb re-processed the PCR reads through MiXCR. The data hold about 22,000 clones, with roughly 18% observed a single time. Patients were all untreated before their thyroid surgery. The sample taken for sequencing was adjacent normal tissue. The receptors were sampled from a male donor with papillary thyroid cancer or a benign thyroid nodule (not recorded which). Some clones in this sample may be carry-over from other donors' samples.

This clone has more than one count but fewer than ten. A much larger clone differs by one base, so this may be a read error. Other DNA sequences of this sample code for an identical CDR3. V and J are TRBV3-1 and TRBJ2-5; 10 positions match TRBD2. Germline-derived CDR1 and CDR2 are LGHDT and YNNKEL (reference sequence). CDR3 size: 14 residues. In DNA, the CDR3 is TGCGCCAGCAGGCTCCTTAGCGGGGGGGAGACCCAGTACTTC. It specifies CASRLLSGGETQYF.

Comments on this clone: One end of the junction is discordant with germline, which a read error may explain. Within the sample, other DNA sequences also encode this same CDR3. V usage is TRBV15 and J usage is TRBJ2-2; 7 bases fit TRBD2. Germline lookup yields CDR1 LNHNV and CDR2 YYDKDF (reference sequence). This CDR3 is built from 17 residues. The CDR3 here is CATSRKRGSLNTGELFF. CDR3 DNA: TGTGCCACCAGCAGAAAGCGGGGCTCACTGAACACAGGGGAGCTGTTTTTT. Complete variable domain (other parts from reference TRBV15 and TRBJ2-2): DAMVIQNPRYQVTQFGKPVTLSCSQTLNHNVMYWYQQKSSQAPKLLFHYYDKDFNNEADTPDNFQSRRPNTSFCFLDIRSPGLGDTAMYLCATSRKRGSLNTGELFFGEGSRLTVL.

This clone was counted ten times or more. The chain carries TRBV3-1 and TRBJ2-2; D unresolved. CDR3 length: 14 residues. Looked up from germline, CDR1 is LGHDT and CDR2 is YNNKEL (reference sequence). The ends were cut back, 2 bases at V and 7 bases at J, with 11 bases in the middle. This CDR3 is CASSQLLFGGELFF. The CDR3 region has the DNA TGTGCCAGCAGCCAACTTTTGTTCGGCGGGGAGCTGTTTTTT.

This clone was seen ten or more times. The CDR3 is CASSLSGAEQFF. Written as DNA, the CDR3 is TGTGCCAGCAGCTTATCAGGGGCAGAGCAGTTCTTC. This sequence joins TRBV7-2 and TRBJ2-1; perhaps TRBD1 as D (6 bases). The length of the CDR3 is 12 residues. V lost 2 bases to trimming and J lost 10 bases, with 9 bases between them. Germline assignment: CDR1 SGHTA and CDR2 FQGNSA.

This clone was seen repeatedly, ten times or more. The V and J genes are TRBV20-1 and TRBJ2-5; 14 bases are shared with TRBD2. CDR3 length: 18 amino acids. V was pared by 2 bases and J by 5 bases, with 13 bases of the junction left unmatched. Germline V gene data show CDR1 as DFQATT and CDR2 as SNEGSKA (reference sequence). The CDR3 reads CSARQAGTSGSIRETQYF. CDR3 sequence (DNA): TGCAGTGCTAGACAAGCCGGGACTAGCGGGAGCATCAGGGAGACCCAGTACTTC.

This clone was counted many times. V gene TRBV29-1 combines with J gene TRBJ2-7, with 9 bases lining up with TRBD1. CDR3 size: 13 residues. The V segment lost 5 bases and the J segment 5 bases; nucleotides outside the gene matches: 7. The germline V gene has CDR1 SQVTM and CDR2 ANQGSEA. In DNA form, the CDR3 reads TGCAGCGTTTTTTCCGGACAGGGGAACGAGCAGTACTTC. It translates to CSVFSGQGNEQYF.

The chain has TRBV30 and TRBJ1-1; no definite D call. Trimming stripped 4 bases from V and 2 bases from J, with 17 bases between. Germline CDR1 is GTSNPN and CDR2 is SVGIG (reference sequence). The CDR3 runs 15 residues. The CDR3 loop is CAWNAGTAINTEAFF. Written as DNA, the CDR3 is TGTGCCTGGAACGCCGGTACAGCCATTAACACTGAAGCTTTCTTT.

This clone counts as medium-sized. The chain links TRBV12-3 or TRBV12-4 to TRBJ1-2, with D unresolved. V shed 2 bases and J shed 7 bases, with 8 bases lying between them. This CDR3 spans 12 amino acids. CDR3 sequence reads: CASSLSLSGYTF. DNA for the CDR3: TGTGCCAGCAGTTTATCCTTATCTGGCTACACCTTC.

This clone came up many times. The chain is built from TRBV9 and TRBJ2-1; D unresolved. The CDR3 totals 14 residues. With 2 bases removed from V and 3 bases from J, the gap between germline ends came to 9 bases. The germline CDR1 and CDR2 sequences are SGDLS and YYNGEE. The CDR3 spells CASSVSGIYNEQFF. The CDR3 DNA reads TGTGCCAGCAGCGTCTCAGGTATCTACAATGAGCAGTTCTTC.

This clone came up many times. The V call is TRBV9, the J call TRBJ1-2; D not resolved. This CDR3 has 13 residues. V was pared by 0 bases and J by 0 bases, with 3 bases between. Germline-derived CDR1 and CDR2 are SGDLS and YYNGEE. The CDR3 coding sequence is TGTGCCAGCAGCGTAGACACTAACTATGGCTACACCTTC. Protein: CASSVDTNYGYTF.

This clone occurred many times. V usage is TRBV4-3 and J usage is TRBJ2-1, with a possible D match to TRBD2 (6 bases). Trimming shortened V by 0 bases and J by 1 base, and 13 bases separated the two germline ends. From germline, CDR1 is LGHNA and CDR2 YSLEER. This CDR3 region has 17 residues. This chain's CDR3 is CASSQDGGSWSYNEQFF. The CDR3 nucleotides are TGCGCCAGCAGCCAAGATGGAGGGAGTTGGTCCTACAATGAGCAGTTCTTC.

This clone was observed many times. Other nucleotide sequences in the sample specify the same CDR3. V usage is TRBV12-3 or TRBV12-4 and J usage is TRBJ1-1, with TRBD1 identical over 9 bases. The V and J ends lost 8 bases and 0 bases, in that order; junction bases with no gene match: 13. The CDR3 runs 17 residues. The CDR3 sequence is CASGKVGTGSMNTEAFF. CDR3 nucleotide sequence: TGTGCCAGCGGTAAGGTAGGGACAGGGTCTATGAACACTGAAGCTTTCTTT.

This clone turned up a few times. The V and J genes are TRBV10-3 and TRBJ2-7, with a weak D call TRBD2 (7 bases). This CDR3 has 14 residues. Germline loops: CDR1 ENHRY, CDR2 SYGVKD. The V end lost 8 bases, the J end lost 0 bases, and 14 bases lay between the germline ends. As DNA, the CDR3 is TGTGCCATCGCCGAGGGGGGGTCCTCCTACGAGCAGTACTTC. Translated, it gives CAIAEGGSSYEQYF.

The V and J genes are TRBV13 and TRBJ2-3, with 11 bases fitting TRBD2. The germline gives CDR1 PRHDT, CDR2 FYEKMQ (reference sequence). Trimming cost V 4 bases and J 0 bases; bases outside gene matches: 9. The CDR3 consists of 18 residues. CDR3 sequence: CASSSSSGGPESTDTQYF. Written as DNA, the CDR3 is TGTGCCAGCAGCTCTTCTAGCGGGGGGCCGGAAAGCACAGATACGCAGTATTTT. The full variable domain, with the rest looked up from reference TRBV13 and TRBJ2-3, is AAGVIQSPRHLIKEKRETATLKCYPIPRHDTVYWYQQGPGQDPQFLISFYEKMQSDKGSIPDRFSAQQFSDYHSELNMSSLELGDSALYFCASSSSSGGPESTDTQYFGPGTRLTVL.

The V and J genes are TRBV9 and TRBJ2-1; D remains unclear. The CDR3 length is 13 residues. From germline, CDR1 is SGDLS and CDR2 YYNGEE. V was trimmed by 0 bases and J by 9 bases, leaving 10 bases between them. CDR3 loop: CASSVDDRGEQFF. The CDR3 region has the DNA TGTGCCAGCAGCGTAGACGACCGCGGTGAGCAGTTCTTC.

The chain links TRBV19 to TRBJ2-7; D not certain. V was shortened by 6 bases and J by 7 bases, with 19 bases between the two germline ends. CDR3 length: 14 residues. CDR1 is LNHDA and CDR2 is SQIVND in the germline V gene (reference sequence). This CDR3 reads CASSIGLDSGEQYF. For the CDR3, the DNA is TGTGCCAGTAGCATTGGTTTGGATTCGGGTGAGCAGTACTTC. Full variable domain (rest looked up from reference TRBV19 and TRBJ2-7): DGGITQSPKYLFRKEGQNVTLSCEQNLNHDAMYWYRQDPGQGLRLIYYSQIVNDFQKGDIAEGYSVSREKKESFPLTVTSAQKNPTAFYLCASSIGLDSGEQYFGPGTRLTVT.

This clone is medium-sized in the sample. The CDR3 sequence: CASRSVTGVVGELFF. CDR3 bases: TGTGCCAGCAGGTCCGTGACAGGGGTGGTCGGGGAGCTGTTTTTT. The gene calls are TRBV27 and TRBJ2-2, with 8 positions matching TRBD1. Trimming cost V 6 bases and J 7 bases; bases outside gene matches: 10. Germline V lookup: CDR1 MNHEY, CDR2 SMNVEV (reference sequence). CDR3 length: 15 residues.

This clone was seen at least ten times. The chain uses TRBV4-3 and TRBJ1-1, with TRBD1 identical over 7 bases. The trim removed 3 bases at V and 6 bases at J, leaving 10 bases unmatched. There are 15 residues in the CDR3. The V gene's germline CDR1 is LGHNA and CDR2 YSLEER. The CDR3 DNA follows: TGCGCCAGCAGCCAGTCAGGGGGGGGTTCGGCTGAAGCTTTCTTT. It translates to CASSQSGGGSAEAFF.

The rearrangement uses TRBV5-6 and TRBJ1-3, with D tentatively TRBD1 (6 bases). The germline V and J ends were trimmed by 8 bases and 4 bases, with 13 bases remaining between them. CDR1 and CDR2 from the germline V gene are SGHDT and YYEEEE. This CDR3 contains 13 residues. The CDR3 DNA follows: TGTGCCAGAACCAGGGGTCAAGGAAACACCATATATTTT. Translating gives CARTRGQGNTIYF.